The T cell receptor beta chain under discussion was sequenced for a study of OX40 agonist ivuxolimab in advanced cancers. Study details: The dose-escalation cohort was around 83% male, with a mean age of about 60 years, ranging about 23 to 90.

Study-wide results and limits: At 0.1 to 3.0 mg/kg and by week 6, clonal expansion occurred in CD4+ and CD8+ blood T cells.

As to this clone: Its antigen is undetermined.

Method: immunoSEQ multiplex PCR; TCRdb's copy keeps in-frame clones and lacks some. The sample carries approximately 69,000 clones, approximately 83% recorded once. The CDR3 spans 15 residues. Germline V gene sequence: CDR1 LNHDA, CDR2 SQIVND (reference sequence). With V trimmed by 4 bases and J by 4 bases, 8 bases remained unmatched. The sequencing used CD4+ or CD8+ T cells sorted from blood, collected in a trial of the OX40 agonist ivuxolimab. The chain combines TRBV19 with TRBJ1-2; 8 nucleotides agree with TRBD1. The receptor comes from an adult with an advanced solid tumor such as melanoma, head and neck, liver or kidney cancer. CDR3 residues: CASSTERTGLYGYTF. CDR3 nucleotides: TGTGCCAGTAGTACCGAGAGGACAGGGCTCTATGGCTACACCTTC.